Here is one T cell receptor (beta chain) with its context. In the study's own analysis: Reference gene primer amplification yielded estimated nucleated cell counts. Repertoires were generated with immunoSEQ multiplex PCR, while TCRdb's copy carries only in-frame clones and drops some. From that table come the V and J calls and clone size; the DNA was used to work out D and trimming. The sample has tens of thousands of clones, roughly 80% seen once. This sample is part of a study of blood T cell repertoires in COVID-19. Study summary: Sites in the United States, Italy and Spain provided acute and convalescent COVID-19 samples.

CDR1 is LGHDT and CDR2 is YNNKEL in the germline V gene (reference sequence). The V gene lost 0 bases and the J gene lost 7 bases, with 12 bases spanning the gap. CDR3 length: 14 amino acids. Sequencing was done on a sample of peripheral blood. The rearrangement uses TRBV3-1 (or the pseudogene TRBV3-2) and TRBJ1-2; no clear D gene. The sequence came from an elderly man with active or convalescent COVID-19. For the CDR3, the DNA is TGTGCCAGCAGCCAAGATCGGTGGAGCCCTGGCTACACCTTC. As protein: CASSQDRWSPGYTF.